The entry below gives a single T cell receptor beta chain sequence along with its context. The record originates from a study of blood T cell repertoires in COVID-19. One Seattle source followed patients from active infection through their disease course. Profiled with immunoSEQ multiplex PCR; TCRdb holds only in-frame clones, not every one. The top ten hold around 7% of the sample, which has over 150,000 clones, about 85% seen once. Germline CDR1 and CDR2: SGHVS and FQNEAQ. V was cut by 3 bases and J by 3 bases, with 5 bases left in between. The CDR3 extends over 12 amino acids. V usage is TRBV7-8 and J usage is TRBJ1-1; D gene uncertain. Material for sequencing was peripheral blood. This receptor was taken from an elderly man with COVID-19, enrolled during active disease. The CDR3 sequence is CASSFRYTEAFF. CDR3 nucleotide sequence: TGTGCCAGCAGCTTTCGGTACACTGAAGCTTTCTTT. The entire variable domain, with the rest obtained from reference TRBV7-8 and TRBJ1-1, is as follows: GAGVSQSPRYKVAKRGQDVALRCDPISGHVSLFWYQQALGQGPEFLTYFQNEAQLDKSGLPSDRFFAERPEGSVSTLKIQRTQQEDSAVYLCASSFRYTEAFFGQGTRLTVV.